This entry lists 15 T cell receptor beta chains sequenced from one sample in a study of identical twins. TCRdb reprocessed the 5' RACE reads via MiXCR and lists one record per CDR3 protein. The table records roughly 190,000 distinct CDR3 sequences, 15% to 20% of them present only once. This sample also belongs to another study, concerning T cells expressing NK-cell markers.

Sample: CD8+ T cells sorted from blood. Source of these receptors: a woman younger than 35 in good health.

The V gene is TRBV29-1, the J gene TRBJ1-1, with 7 nucleotides matching TRBD1. The V gene's germline CDR1 is SQVTM and CDR2 ANQGSEA. The CDR3 has 15 amino acids. J gave up 5 bases and V 4 bases, and 13 bases lay outside the gene matches. The CDR3 sequence is CSVVGADREGTEAFF. CDR3 DNA sequence: TGCAGCGTTGTTGGGGCCGACAGGGAGGGAACTGAAGCTTTCTTT.

The sample holds a few counts of this clonotype. The V call is TRBV27, the J call TRBJ2-1; D is perhaps TRBD2 (5 bases). The CDR3 contains 15 residues. CDR1 is MNHEY and CDR2 is SMNVEV in the germline V gene (reference sequence). V lost 7 bases and J lost 0, with 13 bases in between. CDR3 nucleotides: TGTGCCAGCACCCCTTTGGGGAGCTCCTACAATGAGCAGTTCTTC. Protein: CASTPLGSSYNEQFF.

A few counts support this clonotype. CDR3 in amino acids: CASSSDPGKYTEAFF. The CDR3 nucleotides are TGTGCCAGCAGCTCGGATCCGGGGAAATACACTGAAGCTTTCTTT. The chain recombines TRBV7-9 with TRBJ1-1; D unclear. Germline CDR1 reads SEHNR; CDR2 reads FQNEAQ (reference sequence). The CDR3 totals 15 residues. The V end lost 4 bases, the J end lost 3 bases, and 15 bases lay between the germline ends.

The rearrangement joins TRBV12-3 or TRBV12-4 to TRBJ2-1; a weak D match, TRBD1 (6 bases). CDR3 length: 13 residues. Trimming removed 6 bases at V and 9 bases at J, with 15 bases between. The DNA for the CDR3 is TGTGCCAGCAGGAACCGGGACACCTCTGAGCAGTTCTTC. It specifies CASRNRDTSEQFF.

This clonotype was seen repeatedly, ten times or more. V is TRBV11-1 and J is TRBJ2-1; TRBD1 matches 8 bases. CDR1 is SGHAT and CDR2 is FQDESV in the germline V gene (reference sequence). This CDR3 is built from 13 residues. V lost 5 bases to trimming and J lost 8 bases; unmatched junction nucleotides: 5. The CDR3 loop is CASSPGQGYEQFF. The CDR3 DNA reads as TGTGCCAGCAGCCCAGGACAGGGCTATGAGCAGTTCTTC.

The V and J genes are TRBV2 and TRBJ2-3, with TRBD1 matching over 8 bases. The V gene's germline CDR1 is SNHLY and CDR2 FYNNEI. The CDR3 loop spans 17 amino acids. The trim removed 2 bases at V and 0 bases at J, leaving 7 bases unmatched. The CDR3 DNA reads TGTGCCAGCAGTGAACCCTCGGACAGGGAAAGCACAGATACGCAGTATTTT. Its protein is CASSEPSDRESTDTQYF.

The chain combines TRBV29-1 with TRBJ1-2; TRBD1 aligns across 11 bases. This CDR3 spans 15 amino acids. CDR1 is SQVTM, CDR2 ANQGSEA, per germline. The V and J ends lost 1 base and 5 bases, in that order; junction bases with no gene match: 6. CDR3 in amino acids: CSVEGTGGAGYGYTF. The DNA of the CDR3 is TGCAGCGTTGAAGGGACAGGGGGCGCAGGATATGGCTACACCTTC. Together with reference TRBV29-1 and TRBJ1-2, the CDR3 gives the full variable domain: SAVISQKPSRDICQRGTSLTIQCQVDSQVTMMFWYRQQPGQSLTLIATANQGSEATYESGFVIDKFPISRPNLTFSTLTVSNMSPEDSSIYLCSVEGTGGAGYGYTFGSGTRLTVV.

The gene calls are TRBV11-2 and TRBJ2-1; D not resolved. The CDR3 length is 15 residues. The V and J ends lost 1 base and 2 bases respectively, with 9 bases between them. Per the germline V gene, CDR1 is SGHAT and CDR2 is FQNNGV. This CDR3 is CASSLGAVAYNEQFF. DNA for the CDR3: TGTGCCAGCAGCTTAGGGGCGGTAGCCTACAATGAGCAGTTCTTC.

The CDR3 loop is CASSSNQRSSYNEQFF. CDR3 DNA sequence: TGTGCCAGCAGCTCTAATCAGCGGAGCTCCTACAATGAGCAGTTCTTC. This rearrangement joins TRBV7-9 to TRBJ2-1; D might be TRBD2 (5 bases). Per germline, CDR1 SEHNR and CDR2 FQNEAQ (reference sequence). The CDR3 is 16 amino acids. The V end was cut by 4 bases, the J end by 0 bases, with 13 bases between. The full variable domain, in which reference TRBV7-9 and TRBJ2-1 provide the parts outside the CDR3, is DTGVSQNPRHKITKRGQNVTFRCDPISEHNRLYWYRQTLGQGPEFLTYFQNEAQLEKSRLLSDRFSAERPKGSFSTLEIQRTEQGDSAMYLCASSSNQRSSYNEQFFGPGTRLTVL.

The gene calls are TRBV5-6 and TRBJ1-1; unclear D gene. Trimming removed 1 base at V and 8 bases at J, with 9 bases between. CDR1 and CDR2 from the germline V gene are SGHDT and YYEEEE. The CDR3 runs to 12 residues. The CDR3 loop reads CASSLSVGEAFF. The CDR3 region has the DNA TGTGCCAGCAGCTTGTCCGTCGGCGAAGCTTTCTTT.

In this sample, this clonotype turned up a few times. The gene calls are TRBV3-1 and TRBJ2-1, with D perhaps given as TRBD1 or TRBD2 (6 bases each). CDR3 size: 11 residues. Trimming pared 5 bases from V and 10 bases from J, leaving 9 bases between. Germline V gene sequence: CDR1 LGHDT, CDR2 YNNKEL (reference sequence). The DNA for the CDR3 is TGTGCCAGCAGCTGGGGGGCCGAGCAGTTCTTC. Translated, it gives CASSWGAEQFF.

This clonotype was found many times. V and J are TRBV11-1 and TRBJ2-3, with 12 bases identical to TRBD2. Germline values: CDR1 SGHAT, CDR2 FQDESV (reference sequence). V shed 3 bases and J 0 bases; nucleotides not matched to a gene: 7. This CDR3 is built from 18 residues. CDR3 protein: CASSFETSGGPSTDTQYF. The DNA of the CDR3 is TGTGCCAGCAGCTTCGAGACTAGCGGGGGACCTAGCACAGATACGCAGTATTTT. Full variable domain (missing parts from reference TRBV11-1 and TRBJ2-3): EAEVAQSPRYKITEKSQAVAFWCDPISGHATLYWYRQILGQGPELLVQFQDESVVDDSQLPKDRFSAERLKGVDSTLKIQPAELGDSAMYLCASSFETSGGPSTDTQYFGPGTRLTVL.

This CDR3 is CASSFQTATYEQYF. CDR3 sequence (DNA): TGTGCCAGCAGTTTCCAGACGGCTACCTACGAGCAGTACTTC. The gene calls are TRBV6-5 and TRBJ2-7; D ambiguous. Trimming took 4 bases from V and 2 from J, leaving 12 bases between them. The CDR3 runs 14 residues. Germline CDR1 and CDR2: MNHEY and SVGAGI.

In this sample, this clonotype turned up a few times. The chain couples TRBV7-9 to TRBJ2-7; D remains ambiguous. Germline values: CDR1 SEHNR, CDR2 FQNEAQ (reference sequence). The CDR3 has 13 residues. Trimming left V 7 bases short and J 1 base short, with 11 bases between. CDR3 sequence: CASTQESSYEQYF. The CDR3, as DNA: TGTGCCAGCACCCAGGAGAGTTCCTACGAGCAGTACTTC.

The chain joins TRBV11-3 to TRBJ2-3; D assignment may be TRBD1 or TRBD2 (5 bases each). Per the germline V gene, CDR1 is SGHNT and CDR2 is YENEEA. V lost 5 bases, J lost 4 bases, and 19 bases lay in between. CDR3 length equals 16 residues. The CDR3 reads CASSGLGVLTPDTQYF. The CDR3 DNA follows: TGTGCCAGCAGCGGGCTGGGGGTCCTTACCCCAGATACGCAGTATTTT.